The 18 T cell receptor beta chains presented below share a single source sample, sequenced in a study of Graves' ophthalmopathy and Graves' hyperthyroidism. Scientists amplified the TCR beta CDR3 regions from RNA transcripts. Second-round multiplex PCR followed a first-round RT-PCR using HTBI primers. TCRdb passed the multiplex PCR reads through MiXCR, listing each CDR3 protein once. The sample lists about 620,000 distinct CDR3 sequences; 20% to 25% were seen once. Sequencing was done on a sample of peripheral blood. The receptor set was obtained from a woman between 18 and 30 years old with stable Graves' hyperthyroidism. Some clones in this sample may be carry-over from other donors' samples.

This clonotype came up many times. This chain connects TRBV12-3 or TRBV12-4 to TRBJ1-2, with unresolved D. CDR3 size: 13 residues. The V end lost 2 bases, the J end lost 8 bases, and 12 bases lay between the germline ends. The CDR3 sequence: CASSLPIGGGYTF. In nucleotides, the CDR3 is TGTGCCAGCAGTTTACCGATAGGCGGAGGCTACACCTTC.

V gene TRBV20-1 combines with J gene TRBJ2-7; weak D call: TRBD2 (6 bases). This CDR3 spans 12 amino acids. Germline values: CDR1 DFQATT, CDR2 SNEGSKA (reference sequence). The V end was cut by 3 bases, the J end by 2 bases, with 8 bases between. The CDR3 bases are TGCAGTGCTAGTCCGGGGGCCTACGAGCAGTACTTC. Translating it yields CSASPGAYEQYF.

At least ten counts were recorded for this clonotype. The chain has TRBV12-3 or TRBV12-4 and TRBJ1-6; D unclear. Trimming cost V 7 bases and J 0 bases, with 7 bases left between them. The CDR3 runs 14 residues. This CDR3 reads CASTFNSYNSPLHF. CDR3 in DNA: TGTGCCAGCACCTTTAACTCCTATAATTCACCCCTCCACTTT.

The sample holds many counts of this clonotype. This chain connects TRBV29-1 to TRBJ2-7; the D is unclear. There are 14 residues in the CDR3. The ends were cut back, 4 bases at V and 6 bases at J, with 19 bases in the middle. Germline V gene data show CDR1 as SQVTM and CDR2 as ANQGSEA. The DNA of the CDR3 is TGCAGCGTTGTTTATCCTAAGCATGGTATCGAGCAGTACTTC. It yields the protein CSVVYPKHGIEQYF.

This clonotype has only one observation. This rearrangement joins TRBV5-1 to TRBJ1-2; the match to TRBD1 covers 8 bases. CDR1 is SGHRS, CDR2 YFSETQ, per germline. V lost 1 base and J lost 6; bases outside the gene matches: 5. This CDR3 contains 14 residues. In nucleotides, the CDR3 is TGCGCCAGCAGCTTGCCAGGGGGCGAAGATGGCTACACCTTC. Translated, it gives CASSLPGGEDGYTF.

This chain connects TRBV6-2 or TRBV6-3 to TRBJ1-3; TRBD1 matches 8 bases. CDR3 length: 16 amino acids. The J segment lost 1 base and the V segment lost 6 bases, leaving 8 bases of the junction unmatched. Germline V gene data show CDR1 as MNHEY and CDR2 as SVGEGT. The CDR3 is CASRTLGQGSGNTIYF. The CDR3 DNA sequence: TGTGCCAGCAGGACCCTTGGACAGGGATCTGGAAACACCATATATTTT.

This clonotype was seen repeatedly, ten times or more. The rearrangement uses TRBV4-1 and TRBJ2-7, with 7 positions matching TRBD1. The V gene end was trimmed by 2 bases and the J gene end by 5 bases; junction bases not matched to a gene: 12. In germline, CDR1 is MGHRA, CDR2 YSYEKL. The CDR3 length is 16 residues. The CDR3 DNA is TGCGCCAGCAGCCAACCCGGGCAGGGGGTAGTAGACGAGCAGTACTTC. It codes for CASSQPGQGVVDEQYF.

This clonotype was seen repeatedly, ten times or more. The chain combines TRBV7-2 with TRBJ1-2; 7 bases are shared with TRBD1. The trim removed 3 bases at V and 3 bases at J, leaving 4 bases unmatched. The CDR3 consists of 14 residues. The V gene's germline CDR1 is SGHTA and CDR2 FQGNSA. CDR3 DNA sequence: TGTGCCAGCAGCTTGGCAGGGGGAGACTATGGCTACACCTTC. This translates into CASSLAGGDYGYTF.

In its sample, this clonotype was seen many times. J is TRBJ2-7 and V is TRBV5-1; TRBD2 is a possible D gene (6 bases). This CDR3 region has 15 residues. V was clipped by 4 bases and J by 3 bases, with 17 bases between them. Germline-derived CDR1 and CDR2 are SGHRS and YFSETQ. For the CDR3, the DNA is TGCGCCAGCAGCCTGGAACCGGGACTGAGCTACGAGCAGTACTTC. As protein: CASSLEPGLSYEQYF.

This clonotype was counted many times. CDR3 region: CASAVTGDGEQYF. The CDR3, as DNA: TGTGCCAGTGCCGTCACAGGGGATGGCGAGCAGTACTTC. The chain employs TRBV6-5 and TRBJ2-7; 7 bases line up with TRBD1. The CDR3 runs 13 residues. Germline loops: CDR1 MNHEY, CDR2 SVGAGI. After removal of 9 bases from V and 6 bases from J, the junction contained 11 bases not matched to a gene.

This chain connects TRBV7-2 to TRBJ1-1; D remains unclear. V lost 1 base and J 3 bases, leaving 12 bases between the germline ends. The CDR3 runs 15 residues. In germline, CDR1 is SGHTA, CDR2 FQGNSA. CDR3 DNA sequence: TGTGCCAGCAGCTTAGGCCCGTCCACTCACACTGAAGCTTTCTTT. Translated: CASSLGPSTHTEAFF.

This clonotype was detected many times. This chain uses TRBV13 with TRBJ1-6; no clear D. This CDR3 spans 13 amino acids. Germline loops: CDR1 PRHDT, CDR2 FYEKMQ (reference sequence). The V end lost 5 bases, the J end lost 9 bases, and 11 bases lay between the germline ends. CDR3 nucleotides: TGTGCCAGCAGCCCCCAACGAAGTTCACCCCTCCACTTT. It translates to CASSPQRSSPLHF.

In its sample, this clonotype was seen many times. The chain recombines TRBV6-1 with TRBJ1-1, with a tentative D call TRBD1 (6 bases). Trimming cost V 6 bases and J 4 bases, with 15 bases left between them. The length of the CDR3 is 14 residues. Germline CDR1 reads MNHNS; CDR2 reads SASEGT. CDR3 nucleotide sequence: TGTGCCAGCAGGGCCAGGGGTGACGGCACTGAAGCTTTCTTT. Protein product: CASRARGDGTEAFF.

This chain connects TRBV6-1 to TRBJ2-5; 7 bases match TRBD1. This CDR3 spans 16 amino acids. V shed 3 bases, J shed 5 bases, and the junction held 12 bases outside the gene matches. The germline gives CDR1 MNHNS, CDR2 SASEGT. This CDR3 reads CASSDPETGHRETQYF. CDR3 coding DNA: TGTGCCAGCAGTGACCCCGAGACAGGGCACCGGGAGACCCAGTACTTC.

This clonotype was seen at least ten times. The V call is TRBV20-1, the J call TRBJ2-7, with D possibly matching TRBD1 (6 bases). Germline assignment: CDR1 DFQATT and CDR2 SNEGSKA (reference sequence). The length of the CDR3 is 13 residues. V dropped 3 bases and J dropped 0 bases, with 9 bases sitting between them. CDR3 sequence (DNA): TGCAGTGCTAGGGACAGTAGCTCCTACGAGCAGTACTTC. It is translated as CSARDSSSYEQYF.

The V call is TRBV28, the J call TRBJ1-1, with D possibly TRBD1 on 5 matching bases. V gave up 2 bases and J gave up 4 bases, with 23 bases separating them. CDR1 and CDR2 (germline): MDHEN, SYDVKM. The CDR3 has 18 residues. DNA of the CDR3: TGTGCCAGCAGTTTACCGCCCCCCGGGACCTCCCAGACCACTGAAGCTTTCTTT. This encodes CASSLPPPGTSQTTEAFF.

The V call is TRBV20-1, the J call TRBJ2-4; weak D call: TRBD2 (5 bases). Germline CDR1 DFQATT, CDR2 SNEGSKA (reference sequence). This CDR3 has 14 residues. With 6 bases removed from V and 9 bases from J, the gap between germline ends came to 21 bases. The CDR3 DNA is TGCAGTGCCAGACGAGGGAGCGGTTTAGGCATTCAGTACTTC. Translated: CSARRGSGLGIQYF.

This clonotype was picked up many times. The rearrangement links TRBV12-3 or TRBV12-4 to TRBJ1-1, with D possibly being TRBD1 (6 bases). The CDR3 runs 14 residues. V dropped 7 bases and J dropped 3 bases, with 15 bases sitting between them. CDR3 bases: TGTGCCAGCAAAAGTTCGGGGGCATACACTGAAGCTTTCTTT. Translated, it gives CASKSSGAYTEAFF.